The 21 T cell receptor beta chains below were found in one sample sequenced in a study of beta chain features in type 1 diabetes. Antigen specificity for these receptors is unknown. Study findings and constraints: People with Type 1 diabetes carried modestly yet significantly shorter TCRB CDR3s in all four CD4+ subsets.

As every portion of the isolated RNA was reverse transcribed, the sequencing read expressed TCRB transcripts. Sequenced by immunoSEQ multiplex PCR; TCRdb stores in-frame clones only, minus some. The sample has 250,000 to 300,000 clones, 13% to 15% seen once. Sequences were obtained from naive CD4+ T cells from blood. The receptors come from a man aged 25 to 45 with type 1 diabetes.

This sequence joins TRBV2 and TRBJ1-2; 10 bases align to TRBD1. The ends lost 6 bases at V and 8 bases at J; junction bases unmatched: 6. Germline V gives CDR1 SNHLY, CDR2 FYNNEI. This CDR3 is 13 amino acids long. The CDR3 sequence: CASSVTGGDGYTF. The CDR3 nucleotides are TGTGCCAGCAGCGTGACAGGGGGCGACGGCTACACCTTC.

V gene TRBV6-5 combines with J gene TRBJ2-7; 11 nucleotides match TRBD2. Looked up from germline, CDR1 is MNHEY and CDR2 is SVGAGI. Trimming at V came to 8 bases and at J to 4 bases, leaving 7 bases not matched to a gene. The CDR3 has 14 amino acids. CDR3 amino acids: CASGGTSGTYEQYF. CDR3 nucleotide sequence: TGTGCCAGCGGGGGGACTAGCGGCACGTACGAGCAGTACTTC.

This clone showed up just a few times. The J gene is TRBJ1-1, the V gene TRBV30, with D tentatively TRBD1 (5 bases). Germline CDR1 GTSNPN, CDR2 SVGIG (reference sequence). Trimming took 4 bases from V and 3 from J, leaving 18 bases between them. This CDR3 has 15 amino acids. CDR3 DNA: TGTGCCTGGATTGGGCAGGGTGGAATTTACACTGAAGCTTTCTTT. Translated: CAWIGQGGIYTEAFF.

This clone has a handful of counts. The J gene is TRBJ2-1, the V gene TRBV18; no firm D call. Germline-derived CDR1 and CDR2 are KGHSH and LQKENI. The CDR3 is 13 residues long. V was trimmed by 6 bases and J by 4 bases, leaving 10 bases between them. The chain's CDR3 is CASSPVEYNEQFF. CDR3 nucleotides: TGTGCCAGCTCCCCTGTAGAGTACAATGAGCAGTTCTTC.

This clone occurred a few times. The V call is TRBV7-3, the J call TRBJ2-7, with 8 bases identical to TRBD1. CDR3 length: 16 residues. J was trimmed by 3 bases and V by 3 bases; bases with no gene match: 10. Germline CDR1 reads SGHTA; CDR2 reads FQGTGA. In DNA form, the CDR3 reads TGTGCCAGCAGCTTCAAGGACAGGGATTATTTCTACGAGCAGTACTTC. Protein product: CASSFKDRDYFYEQYF.

This chain uses TRBV29-1 with TRBJ2-1, with D maybe TRBD1 (5 bases). The CDR3 totals 13 residues. From germline, CDR1 is SQVTM and CDR2 ANQGSEA. The ends were cut back, 5 bases at V and 4 bases at J, with 12 bases in the middle. The CDR3 region has the DNA TGCAGCGTTCAGTCAGGGTGGTACAATGAGCAGTTCTTC. Its translation: CSVQSGWYNEQFF.

Points on this clone: Other DNA sequences in the sample encode the same CDR3. Written as DNA, the CDR3 is TGTGCCAGCAGCGTCGGTAGTAGCTCCTACAATGAGCAGTTCTTC. Translated: CASSVGSSSYNEQFF. The V call is TRBV9, the J call TRBJ2-1; D remains ambiguous. This CDR3 comprises 15 residues. V shed 2 bases and J shed 0 bases, with 9 bases lying between them. Per the germline V gene, CDR1 is SGDLS and CDR2 is YYNGEE.

The chain uses TRBV4-2 and TRBJ1-4; maybe TRBD1 (5 bases). V gave up 1 base and J gave up 5 bases, with 8 bases separating them. CDR3 length: 14 residues. The germline gives CDR1 LGHNA, CDR2 YNFKEQ. For the CDR3, the DNA is TGTGCCAGCAGCCAAGGACAGTCAAATGAAAAACTGTTTTTT. This encodes CASSQGQSNEKLFF.

This clone appeared a few times. The chain is built from TRBV2 and TRBJ1-1; TRBD1 is a possible D gene (5 bases). Germline V gene lookup returns CDR1 SNHLY and CDR2 FYNNEI. V lost 5 bases, J lost 1 base, and 11 bases lay in between. The CDR3 totals 14 residues. As DNA, the CDR3 is TGTGCCAGCAGTTTGACAGTTAAGAACACTGAAGCTTTCTTT. This codes for CASSLTVKNTEAFF.

The CDR3 DNA reads as TGTGCCAGCTCACCCGGACTAGCGGATGAGCAGTTCTTC. Translating it yields CASSPGLADEQFF. This chain uses TRBV18 with TRBJ2-1; 10 positions agree with TRBD2. V lost 3 bases to trimming and J lost 8 bases; unmatched junction nucleotides: 1. Germline lookup yields CDR1 KGHSH and CDR2 LQKENI. This CDR3 region has 13 residues.

This chain connects TRBV7-2 to TRBJ1-3; D ambiguous. V lost 4 bases and J lost 1, with 8 bases in between. This CDR3 has 14 amino acids. Germline V CDR1 and CDR2: SGHTA, FQGNSA. CDR3: CASSYDISGNTIYF. The CDR3 nucleotides read TGTGCCAGCAGCTATGACATATCTGGAAACACCATATATTTT.

V usage is TRBV18 and J usage is TRBJ2-7, with D tentatively TRBD2 (6 bases). The CDR3 extends over 14 amino acids. The V and J ends lost 1 base and 5 bases respectively, with 12 bases between them. Germline-derived CDR1 and CDR2 are KGHSH and LQKENI. CDR3 sequence reads: CASSPLAVGDEQYF. Written as DNA, the CDR3 is TGTGCCAGCTCACCACTAGCGGTAGGGGACGAGCAGTACTTC.

This clone came up a few times. This chain connects TRBV14 to TRBJ2-3; TRBD1 might be the D (6 bases). CDR1 and CDR2 (germline): SGHDN, FVKESK. Between the trimmed V and J ends, which lost 1 base and 1 base, there was a span of 15 bases. This CDR3 is built from 17 residues. This chain's CDR3 is CASSQARGQVGTDTQYF. As DNA, the CDR3 is TGTGCCAGCAGCCAAGCCCGGGGACAAGTCGGCACAGATACGCAGTATTTT. The whole variable domain, remainder taken from reference TRBV14 and TRBJ2-3, is EAGVTQFPSHSVIEKGQTVTLRCDPISGHDNLYWYRRVMGKEIKFLLHFVKESKQDESGMPNNRFLAERTGGTYSTLKVQPAELEDSGVYFCASSQARGQVGTDTQYFGPGTRLTVL.

The V gene is TRBV7-2, the J gene TRBJ2-1; D is perhaps TRBD2 (5 bases). The V and J ends lost 1 base and 0 bases respectively, with 10 bases between them. The CDR3 runs 16 residues. In germline, CDR1 is SGHTA, CDR2 FQGNSA. The CDR3 loop reads CASSLEAVSSYNEQFF. In DNA form, the CDR3 reads TGTGCCAGCAGCTTAGAAGCGGTCAGCTCCTACAATGAGCAGTTCTTC.

The rearrangement uses TRBV6-5 and TRBJ2-7, with 10 bases aligning to TRBD2. V lost 6 bases and J lost 0; bases outside the gene matches: 2. CDR1 is MNHEY and CDR2 is SVGAGI in the germline V gene. The CDR3 spans 14 residues. CDR3 protein: CASRASGSSYEQYF. The CDR3 DNA follows: TGTGCCAGCAGAGCTAGCGGGAGCTCCTACGAGCAGTACTTC.

The rearrangement joins TRBV6-6 to TRBJ2-2, with 7 bases aligning to TRBD2. Unmatched junction bases numbered 6, after V lost 6 bases and J lost 5 bases. Germline assignment: CDR1 MNHNY and CDR2 SVGAGI (reference sequence). CDR3 length: 14 residues. This CDR3 reads CASSLLGGTGELFF. The CDR3 DNA is TGTGCCAGCAGCCTTCTCGGGGGGACCGGGGAGCTGTTTTTT.

The rearrangement joins TRBV5-6 to TRBJ2-5; TRBD2 matches 7 bases. Germline V CDR1 and CDR2: SGHDT, YYEEEE. The CDR3 loop spans 14 amino acids. Unmatched junction bases numbered 1, after V lost 0 bases and J lost 2 bases. This chain's CDR3 is CASSLGAGQETQYF. DNA for the CDR3: TGTGCCAGCAGCTTGGGAGCGGGACAAGAGACCCAGTACTTC.

The rearrangement joins TRBV7-2 to TRBJ2-5; D is unclear. Trimming shortened V by 5 bases and J by 5 bases, and 9 bases separated the two germline ends. This CDR3 is 12 amino acids long. Germline assignment: CDR1 SGHTA and CDR2 FQGNSA. The CDR3 loop is CASSEQTETQYF. CDR3 nucleotide sequence: TGTGCCAGCAGCGAACAGACGGAGACCCAGTACTTC.

Turning to this clone: Sequence at one end of the junction differs from germline and may be a read error. V usage is TRBV20-1 and J usage is TRBJ1-5; TRBD1 matches 9 bases. The CDR3 consists of 11 residues. Germline values: CDR1 DFQATT, CDR2 SNEGSKA (reference sequence). This chain's CDR3 is CSALTGGLSNF. CDR3 in DNA: TGCAGTGCTCTGACAGGGGGGTTATCGAATTTT.

V is TRBV14 and J is TRBJ1-4; D possibly corresponds to TRBD1 (6 bases). Germline CDR1 is SGHDN and CDR2 is FVKESK. The CDR3 length is 17 residues. V lost 2 bases and J lost 0, with 13 bases in between. The CDR3 DNA reads TGTGCCAGCAGCCAACCGACAGGATGGGCAACTAATGAAAAACTGTTTTTT. This codes for CASSQPTGWATNEKLFF.

CDR3: CASRSGTGGYLAEQYF. CDR3 coding DNA: TGTGCCAGCAGATCCGGGACAGGGGGCTATTTGGCCGAGCAGTACTTC. This chain links TRBV6-6 with TRBJ2-7; the match to TRBD1 covers 12 bases. The germline gives CDR1 MNHNY, CDR2 SVGAGI (reference sequence). V lost 6 bases to trimming and J lost 6 bases; unmatched junction nucleotides: 12. The CDR3 extends over 16 amino acids.